Presented here are 9 T cell receptor beta chains from one specimen sequenced in a study of Graves' ophthalmopathy and Graves' hyperthyroidism. Researchers took RNA transcripts and amplified TCR beta CDR3 regions from them. First-round RT-PCR relied on HTBI primers, and a second-round multiplex PCR came next. Via MiXCR, TCRdb re-called the multiplex PCR reads, giving one row per CDR3 protein. The sample holds about 620,000 distinct CDR3 sequences; about a fifth are singletons and the top ten take more than 5.5%. Sequenced: peripheral blood. The receptor source for this set is a woman aged 18-29 years with stable Graves' hyperthyroidism. Some clones in this sample may be carry-over from other donors' samples.

Concerning this clonotype: A clone one base away is much larger, so this may be a read error. V is TRBV28 and J is TRBJ2-5; D not certain. The CDR3 sequence is 12 residues long. Germline CDR1 is MDHEN and CDR2 is SYDVKM. The DNA for the CDR3 is TGTGTCAGCAATTCACAGCCAGAGACCCAGTACTTC. This sequence encodes CVSNSQPETQYF. Filled out from reference TRBV28 and TRBJ2-5, the complete variable domain reads DVKVTQSSRYLVKRTGEKVFLECVQDMDHENMFWYRQDPGLGLRLIYFSYDVKMKEKGDIPEGYSVSREKKERFSLILESASTNQTSMYLCVSNSQPETQYFGPGTRLLVL.

This clonotype was found once. A much larger clonotype is one base distant, so this may be a read error. CDR3 in amino acids: CANSRPGRSAEQYF. The CDR3, as DNA: TGCGCCAACAGCCGCCCGGGACGCTCGGCCGAGCAGTACTTC. V usage is TRBV4-1 and J usage is TRBJ2-7; D possibly matches TRBD1 or TRBD2 (5 bases each). CDR3 size: 14 residues. Germline V lookup: CDR1 MGHRA, CDR2 YSYEKL.

The rearrangement uses TRBV7-3 and TRBJ2-6; a possible D gene is TRBD2 (6 bases). Trimming removed 1 base at V and 0 bases at J, with 16 bases between. Germline CDR1 SGHTA, CDR2 FQGTGA. CDR3 size: 19 residues. The CDR3 DNA reads as TGTGCCAGCAGCTTAAGGGGACGGGGGAGAGTCTCTGGGGCCAACGTCCTGACTTTC. This translates into CASSLRGRGRVSGANVLTF.

The genes are TRBV12-5 and TRBJ1-2, with 8 bases identical to TRBD1. The CDR3 is made up of 15 amino acids. CDR1 and CDR2 (germline): LGHNT, FRNRAP. With V trimmed by 7 bases and J by 1 base, 8 bases remained unmatched. The CDR3 loop is CASVGQGHLNYGYTF. The CDR3 nucleotides are TGTGCTAGTGTCGGACAGGGCCATCTTAACTATGGCTACACCTTC.

This clonotype was recorded many times. A single base separates this from a much larger clone, so it may be a read error. This chain uses TRBV27 with TRBJ1-2; no clear D gene. CDR1 and CDR2 (germline): MNHEY, SMNVEV (reference sequence). The CDR3 length is 13 residues. Trimming took 3 bases from V and 2 from J, leaving 7 bases between them. The CDR3 loop reads CASSFNRNYGYTF. In DNA form, the CDR3 reads TGTGCCAGCAGTTTCAACAGAAACTATGGCTACACCTTC.

The chain uses TRBV9 and TRBJ2-4; a weak D match, TRBD2 (6 bases). Matching the DNA end better, TRBJ2-1 makes the J call doubtful. Germline CDR1 reads SGDLS; CDR2 reads YYNGEE. The CDR3 runs 15 residues. CDR3 nucleotide sequence: TGTGCCAGCAGCGTAGTTTCCGGGGCGGGAAACATTCAGTTCTTC. Translating gives CASSVVSGAGNIQFF.

This clonotype was seen ten or more times. This chain joins TRBV11-2 and TRBJ1-1; a possible D gene is TRBD1 (5 bases). From germline, CDR1 is SGHAT and CDR2 FQNNGV. This CDR3 region has 15 residues. V lost 1 base, J lost 9 bases, and 18 bases lay in between. CDR3 sequence reads: CASSLGAGTTTQAFF. CDR3 sequence (DNA): TGTGCCAGCAGCTTAGGGGCAGGGACCACAACCCAAGCTTTCTTT.

Only a few counts were recorded for this clonotype. The rearrangement links TRBV20-1 to TRBJ1-2; 8 bases match TRBD1. The junction had 9 bases not matched to a gene; V was cut back by 7 bases and J by 5 bases. The length of the CDR3 is 13 residues. Germline V gene sequence: CDR1 DFQATT, CDR2 SNEGSKA (reference sequence). CDR3 in amino acids: CSGARQGTYGYTF. The CDR3, as DNA: TGCAGTGGAGCCCGACAGGGGACTTATGGCTACACCTTC.

The table lists this clonotype with many counts. The rearrangement joins TRBV5-1 to TRBJ2-2; D is unresolved. The CDR3 consists of 14 residues. V lost 0 bases and J lost 4, with 7 bases in between. Looked up from germline, CDR1 is SGHRS and CDR2 is YFSETQ. CDR3 sequence: CASSLALGTGELFF. For the CDR3, the DNA is TGCGCCAGCAGCTTGGCTCTGGGCACCGGGGAGCTGTTTTTT.